This TCR beta chain derives from a study of T cells in narcolepsy (dated by TCRdb to the late 2010s). Turning to the overall study: The study enrolled patients with narcolepsy type 1 or type 2 (NT1, NT2) together with healthy control donors. The study used TCR Vbeta sequencing to track clonotypes in blood and CSF while looking for autoreactive T cells in narcolepsy patients that target self-antigens of hypocretin neurons (hypocretin, TRIB2).

This clone was seen once. Which antigen it targets is not known. It has no much larger one-base neighbor in the sample; base qualities were not kept. The library was generated by the immunoSEQ multiplex PCR assay. The source is immuneACCESS, and TCRdb retained only in-frame sequences with V and J called. Part of the clones is not carried over; for the studies checked, unresolved V genes explain less than half of this, and the remainder is unexplained. The sample includes some 30,000 clones, with around 87% observed a single time. Of the sample, 0.83% falls within the top ten clones. The paper's findings and limits, for the study overall: Autoreactive clonotypes were reported to be detected serially in the blood of the same patients and of different patients, but not in the blood of healthy controls. No sequences matching autoreactive T cell clones were contained in some blood memory CD4+ repertoires from patients and controls. Plots that compared CSF and blood CD4+ T cell clonotypes from the same patient highlighted HCRT-specific and TRIB2-specific autoreactive clonotypes. Numbers of sequenced blood memory CD4+ clonotypes were comparable, averaging about 39,000 in patients and approximately 34,000 in controls.

CDR1 SNHLY and CDR2 FYNNEI were looked up in the germline V gene. Including cysteine and phenylalanine, the CDR3 has 11 amino acids. Of the read, only the CDR3 DNA is kept; its 33 bases are in frame from base 1. At the junction V is shortened by 3 bases and J by 7 bases, with 5 bases in between. For TCR Vbeta sequencing, memory CD4+ T cells were sorted ex vivo from the peripheral blood of both healthy controls and narcolepsy patients. The V gene is TRBV2 and the J gene is TRBJ2-3, with no D gene named confidently. This clonotype was obtained from a human donor with narcolepsy. The sequencing sample was made of CD45RA- memory CD4+ T cells from PBMCs. The cell subset or site label of this sample denotes: memory T cells sorted ex vivo from peripheral blood. The DNA sequence is TGTGCCAGCAGTGACTATTATACGCAGTATTTT. It is translated as CASSDYYTQYF.